The rows below give T cell receptor beta chains drawn from one sample of a study of blood T cell repertoires in COVID-19. TCRdb's copy holds only in-frame clones and misses some; the assay was immunoSEQ multiplex PCR. The sample yields about 220,000 clones, about 83% seen once. The sequenced sample consisted of peripheral blood. The receptors here all came from a woman between 40 and 50 years old with active or convalescent COVID-19. The CDR3 runs from the conserved cysteine through the conserved F or W. Fields, in order: D gene, J gene, V gene, clone size, CDR3 protein, CDR3 DNA. A D gene is named only where the DNA matches it firmly. Only part of the rows carry a size: once, few, many, or a class if the clone is expanded.

d_gene: TRBD2
j_gene: TRBJ2-5
v_gene: TRBV7-2
abundance: -
CDR3aa: CASSRAGGETQYF
CDR3nt: TGTGCCAGCAGCCGTGCGGGGGGAGAGACCCAGTACTTC

d_gene: -
j_gene: TRBJ2-7
v_gene: TRBV7-3
abundance: -
CDR3aa: CASSRTGTYEQYF
CDR3nt: TGTGCCAGCAGTCGAACAGGGACCTACGAGCAGTACTTC

d_gene: -
j_gene: TRBJ2-1
v_gene: TRBV2
abundance: once
CDR3aa: CASADRPWDEQFF
CDR3nt: TGTGCCAGCGCGGACAGACCTTGGGATGAGCAGTTCTTC

d_gene: TRBD2
j_gene: TRBJ2-7
v_gene: TRBV7-8
abundance: -
CDR3aa: CASSLDSGGAAGEQYF
CDR3nt: TGTGCCAGCAGCTTAGATAGCGGGGGGGCCGCGGGCGAGCAGTACTTC

d_gene: -
j_gene: TRBJ1-2
v_gene: TRBV29-1
abundance: -
CDR3aa: CSVEQGNYGYTF
CDR3nt: TGCAGCGTTGAACAGGGAAACTATGGCTACACCTTC

d_gene: -
j_gene: TRBJ2-7
v_gene: TRBV5-1
abundance: -
CDR3aa: CASRGGPSSYEQYF
CDR3nt: TGCGCCAGCAGAGGAGGACCAAGCTCCTACGAGCAGTACTTC

d_gene: TRBD2
j_gene: TRBJ2-3
v_gene: TRBV5-4
abundance: -
CDR3aa: CASSSAGTRRTDTQYF
CDR3nt: TGTGCCAGCAGCTCAGCCGGGACTAGGAGGACAGATACGCAGTATTTT

d_gene: TRBD1
j_gene: TRBJ2-7
v_gene: TRBV11-3
abundance: -
CDR3aa: CASSLDTGEGYEQYF
CDR3nt: TGTGCCAGCAGCTTAGACACAGGGGAAGGCTACGAGCAGTACTTC

d_gene: TRBD2
j_gene: TRBJ2-7
v_gene: TRBV7-3
abundance: -
CDR3aa: CASSSTSGSYEQYF
CDR3nt: TGTGCCAGCAGCTCGACTAGCGGGAGTTACGAGCAGTACTTC

d_gene: -
j_gene: TRBJ2-1
v_gene: TRBV28
abundance: -
CDR3aa: CASSRLVAGAGINNEQFF
CDR3nt: TGTGCCAGCAGCCGCCTCGTGGCAGGGGCCGGAATCAACAATGAGCAGTTCTTC

d_gene: TRBD1
j_gene: TRBJ1-2
v_gene: TRBV7-2
abundance: -
CDR3aa: CASSLAWDSPPYGYTF
CDR3nt: TGTGCCAGCAGCTTAGCCTGGGACAGTCCCCCTTATGGCTACACCTTC

d_gene: -
j_gene: TRBJ2-5
v_gene: TRBV3-1/TRBV3-2
abundance: -
CDR3aa: CASSHPPTEYQETQYF
CDR3nt: TGTGCCAGCAGCCACCCCCCGACGGAGTACCAAGAGACCCAGTACTTC

d_gene: -
j_gene: TRBJ1-2
v_gene: TRBV4-3
abundance: few
CDR3aa: CASSQDRVGNYGYTF
CDR3nt: TGCGCCAGCAGCCAAGACAGGGTGGGTAACTATGGCTACACCTTC

d_gene: TRBD1
j_gene: TRBJ1-1
v_gene: TRBV3-1/TRBV3-2
abundance: -
CDR3aa: CASSQLGTGETEAFF
CDR3nt: TGTGCCAGCAGCCAACTCGGGACAGGGGAGACTGAAGCTTTCTTT

d_gene: -
j_gene: TRBJ1-1
v_gene: TRBV7-8
abundance: few
CDR3aa: CASSLVRQQAFF
CDR3nt: TGTGCCAGCAGCTTAGTGCGACAGCAAGCTTTCTTT

d_gene: TRBD1
j_gene: TRBJ1-3
v_gene: TRBV24-1
abundance: -
CDR3aa: CAGSPQGPSSGNTIYF
CDR3nt: TGTGCCGGGTCCCCACAGGGGCCTTCCTCTGGAAACACCATATATTTT

d_gene: -
j_gene: TRBJ2-3
v_gene: TRBV5-6
abundance: -
CDR3aa: CASSLLWRSDF
CDR3nt: TGTGCCAGCAGCTTGCTTTGGAGGTCCGATTTT

d_gene: -
j_gene: TRBJ1-1
v_gene: TRBV7-6
abundance: -
CDR3aa: CASSQIPNTEAFF
CDR3nt: TGTGCCAGCAGCCAGATTCCGAACACTGAAGCTTTCTTT

d_gene: TRBD1
j_gene: TRBJ2-7
v_gene: TRBV5-1
abundance: -
CDR3aa: CASSILGGQATYEQYF
CDR3nt: TGCGCCAGCAGTATTCTTGGCGGACAGGCCACCTACGAGCAGTACTTC

d_gene: TRBD1
j_gene: TRBJ2-1
v_gene: TRBV30
abundance: once
CDR3aa: CAWTGGDPPSYNEQFF
CDR3nt: TGTGCCTGGACAGGGGGCGACCCTCCCTCCTACAATGAGCAGTTCTTC

d_gene: TRBD1
j_gene: TRBJ1-2
v_gene: TRBV30
abundance: -
CDR3aa: CALDRTLYGYTF
CDR3nt: TGTGCCTTGGACAGGACACTCTATGGCTACACCTTC

d_gene: -
j_gene: TRBJ1-1
v_gene: TRBV5-1
abundance: -
CDR3aa: CASSLLQGWGDEAFF
CDR3nt: TGCGCCAGCAGCTTACTCCAGGGATGGGGCGATGAAGCTTTCTTT

d_gene: -
j_gene: TRBJ2-5
v_gene: TRBV30
abundance: -
CDR3aa: CAWGGRGETQYF
CDR3nt: TGTGCCTGGGGCGGTCGCGGGGAGACCCAGTACTTC

d_gene: -
j_gene: TRBJ1-6
v_gene: TRBV5-4
abundance: -
CDR3aa: CASSLDSLSYNSPLHF
CDR3nt: TGTGCCAGCAGCTTGGACAGCCTCTCCTATAATTCACCCCTCCACTTT

d_gene: TRBD1
j_gene: TRBJ1-1
v_gene: TRBV5-6
abundance: -
CDR3aa: CASSLGGTGNTEAFF
CDR3nt: TGTGCCAGCAGCTTGGGCGGGACAGGGAACACTGAAGCTTTCTTT

d_gene: -
j_gene: TRBJ2-7
v_gene: TRBV20-1
abundance: -
CDR3aa: CSALLYEQYF
CDR3nt: TGCAGTGCTCTCCTCTACGAGCAGTACTTC

d_gene: TRBD1
j_gene: TRBJ2-7
v_gene: TRBV19
abundance: -
CDR3aa: CASSIRGSTGVGEQYF
CDR3nt: TGTGCCAGTAGTATTCGGGGATCAACAGGGGTGGGCGAGCAGTACTTC

d_gene: -
j_gene: TRBJ1-4
v_gene: TRBV6-5
abundance: -
CDR3aa: CASRYGGHQYNEKLFF
CDR3nt: TGTGCCAGCAGATACGGGGGACATCAGTATAATGAAAAACTGTTTTTT

d_gene: -
j_gene: TRBJ2-7
v_gene: TRBV20-1
abundance: -
CDR3aa: CSVGVAEQYF
CDR3nt: TGCAGTGTGGGTGTAGCGGAGCAGTACTTC

d_gene: -
j_gene: TRBJ2-3
v_gene: TRBV7-8
abundance: -
CDR3aa: CASRQGGTDTQYF
CDR3nt: TGTGCCAGCAGACAGGGAGGCACAGATACGCAGTATTTT

d_gene: -
j_gene: TRBJ1-1
v_gene: TRBV5-8
abundance: -
CDR3aa: CASSLWSENTEAFF
CDR3nt: TGTGCCAGCAGCTTGTGGTCAGAGAACACTGAAGCTTTCTTT

d_gene: -
j_gene: TRBJ2-6
v_gene: TRBV7-9
abundance: -
CDR3aa: CASGPNSGANVLTF
CDR3nt: TGTGCCAGCGGGCCGAACTCTGGGGCCAACGTCCTGACTTTC

d_gene: -
j_gene: TRBJ1-2
v_gene: TRBV27
abundance: few
CDR3aa: CASSPRLVGGYGYTF
CDR3nt: TGTGCCAGCAGTCCTAGACTTGTGGGAGGCTATGGCTACACCTTC

d_gene: -
j_gene: TRBJ1-5
v_gene: TRBV19
abundance: few
CDR3aa: CASNRVTGLDQPQHF
CDR3nt: TGTGCCAGTAATCGCGTAACAGGGCTCGATCAGCCCCAGCATTTT

d_gene: TRBD2
j_gene: TRBJ2-3
v_gene: TRBV19
abundance: few
CDR3aa: CASSTSGRTDTQYF
CDR3nt: TGTGCCAGTAGTACTAGCGGGCGCACAGATACGCAGTATTTT

d_gene: -
j_gene: TRBJ1-5
v_gene: TRBV4-3
abundance: -
CDR3aa: CATTPDRLSDQPQHF
CDR3nt: TGCGCCACAACCCCGGACAGACTCAGCGATCAGCCCCAGCATTTT

d_gene: TRBD2
j_gene: TRBJ2-5
v_gene: TRBV24-1
abundance: few
CDR3aa: CATSDPTSGREETQYF
CDR3nt: TGTGCCACCAGTGACCCGACTAGCGGGAGAGAAGAGACCCAGTACTTC

d_gene: TRBD1
j_gene: TRBJ2-1
v_gene: TRBV6-6
abundance: few
CDR3aa: CASRGVQGDSYNEQFF
CDR3nt: TGTGCCAGCAGGGGTGTACAGGGGGACTCCTACAATGAGCAGTTCTTC

d_gene: -
j_gene: TRBJ1-5
v_gene: TRBV6-1
abundance: once
CDR3aa: CASSEVAGNQPQHF
CDR3nt: TGTGCCAGCAGTGAAGTGGCGGGTAATCAGCCCCAGCATTTT

d_gene: -
j_gene: TRBJ1-2
v_gene: TRBV2
abundance: -
CDR3aa: CASSEGWEAYGYTF
CDR3nt: TGTGCCAGCAGCGAGGGGTGGGAGGCCTATGGCTACACCTTC

d_gene: -
j_gene: TRBJ1-6
v_gene: TRBV18
abundance: -
CDR3aa: CASSPGPAFYNSPLHF
CDR3nt: TGTGCCAGCTCACCGGGCCCCGCTTTCTATAATTCACCCCTCCACTTT

d_gene: TRBD1
j_gene: TRBJ2-2
v_gene: TRBV5-1
abundance: -
CDR3aa: CASSPKTGGNTGELFF
CDR3nt: TGCGCCAGCAGCCCTAAGACAGGGGGGAACACCGGGGAGCTGTTTTTT

d_gene: TRBD1
j_gene: TRBJ1-2
v_gene: TRBV5-1
abundance: -
CDR3aa: CASSLGTGGNGDYGYTF
CDR3nt: TGCGCCAGCAGCCTCGGGACAGGGGGCAACGGAGACTATGGCTACACCTTC